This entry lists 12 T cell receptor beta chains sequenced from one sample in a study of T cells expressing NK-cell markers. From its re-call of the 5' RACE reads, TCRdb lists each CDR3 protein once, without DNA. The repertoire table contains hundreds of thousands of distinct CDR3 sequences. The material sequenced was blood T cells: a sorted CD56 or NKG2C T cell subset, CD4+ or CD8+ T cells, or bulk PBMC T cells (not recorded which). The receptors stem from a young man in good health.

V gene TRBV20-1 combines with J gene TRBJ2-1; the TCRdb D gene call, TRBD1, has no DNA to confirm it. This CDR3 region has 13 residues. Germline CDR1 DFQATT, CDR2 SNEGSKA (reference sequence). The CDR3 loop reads CSARGRGYNEQFF.

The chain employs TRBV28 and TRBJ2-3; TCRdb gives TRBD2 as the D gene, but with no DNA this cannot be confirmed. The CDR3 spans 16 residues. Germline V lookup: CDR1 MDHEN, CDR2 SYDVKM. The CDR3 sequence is CASSLLRGGRTDTQYF.

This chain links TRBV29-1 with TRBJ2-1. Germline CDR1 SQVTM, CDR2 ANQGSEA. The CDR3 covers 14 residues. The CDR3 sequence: CSVEVGVTDNEQFF.

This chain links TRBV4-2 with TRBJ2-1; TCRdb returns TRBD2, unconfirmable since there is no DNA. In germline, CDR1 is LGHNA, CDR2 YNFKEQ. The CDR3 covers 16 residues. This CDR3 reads CASSHPGLVGSNEQFF.

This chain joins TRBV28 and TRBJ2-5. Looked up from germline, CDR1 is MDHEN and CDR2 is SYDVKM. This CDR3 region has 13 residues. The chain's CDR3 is CASSASSLETQYF.

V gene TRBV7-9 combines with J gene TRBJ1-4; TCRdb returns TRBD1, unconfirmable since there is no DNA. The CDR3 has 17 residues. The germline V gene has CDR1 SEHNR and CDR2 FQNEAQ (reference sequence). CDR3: CASSARVQAPTNEKLFF.

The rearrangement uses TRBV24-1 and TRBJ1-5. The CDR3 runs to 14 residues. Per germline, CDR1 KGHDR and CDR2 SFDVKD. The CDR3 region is CATSVRDSDQPQHF.

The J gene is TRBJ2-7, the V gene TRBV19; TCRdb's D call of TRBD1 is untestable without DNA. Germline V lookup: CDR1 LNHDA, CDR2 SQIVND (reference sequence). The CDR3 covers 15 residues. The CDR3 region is CASSILGQGSYEQYF.

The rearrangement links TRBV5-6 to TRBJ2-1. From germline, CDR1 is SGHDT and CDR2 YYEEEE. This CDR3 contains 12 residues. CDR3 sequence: CASSFIGDEQFF.

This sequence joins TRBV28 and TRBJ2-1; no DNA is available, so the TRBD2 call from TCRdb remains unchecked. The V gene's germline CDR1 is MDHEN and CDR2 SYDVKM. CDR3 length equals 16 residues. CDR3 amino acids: CASSSSGRDSYNEQFF.

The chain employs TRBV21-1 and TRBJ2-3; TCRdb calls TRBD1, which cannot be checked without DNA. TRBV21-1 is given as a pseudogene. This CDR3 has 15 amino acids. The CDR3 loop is CASSSPDLPSDTQYF.

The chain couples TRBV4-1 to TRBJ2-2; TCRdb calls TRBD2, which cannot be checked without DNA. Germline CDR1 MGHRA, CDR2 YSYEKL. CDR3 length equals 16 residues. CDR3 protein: CASSQERAPGLGELFF.